A selection of T cell receptor beta chains follows, all from one sample in a study of shared clonotypes between healthy human individuals. Clones were read by immunoSEQ multiplex PCR, and TCRdb kept only the in-frame ones, dropping some. This sample has about 1.4 million clones, with roughly 96% found just once. Sequenced sample: naive CD4+ T cells sorted from blood. These receptors came from a man under 40 in good health. The CDR3 runs from the conserved cysteine through the conserved F or W. Fields, in order: V gene, clone size, D gene, J gene, CDR3 protein, CDR3 DNA. The D gene is left open where the match is weak. Clone size appears in some rows only: once, few, many, or a class for an expanded clone.

TRBV10-3	.	.	TRBJ1-3	CAISEGIDSGNTIYF	TGTGCCATCAGTGAAGGGATCGACTCTGGAAACACCATATATTTT
TRBV11-2	.	.	TRBJ1-1	CASSLDRGTNTEAFF	TGTGCCAGCAGCTTAGATCGGGGGACGAACACTGAAGCTTTCTTT
TRBV7-6	few	TRBD1	TRBJ2-7	CASSLGTGEQYF	TGTGCCAGCAGCCTAGGGACAGGGGAGCAGTACTTC
TRBV5-6	.	.	TRBJ1-4	CATSRTGYTNEKLFF	TGTGCCACCTCCCGAACAGGGTATACTAATGAAAAACTGTTTTTT
TRBV11-2	.	.	TRBJ1-5	CASSLDLVGNQPQHF	TGTGCCAGCAGCTTAGATCTTGTTGGCAATCAGCCCCAGCATTTT
TRBV7-2	.	.	TRBJ2-7	CASSLTGYEQYF	TGTGCCAGCAGCTTAACTGGGTACGAGCAGTACTTC
TRBV2	.	TRBD1	TRBJ1-1	CASRTGGSPEAFF	TGTGCCAGCAGGACAGGGGGCAGCCCTGAAGCTTTCTTT
TRBV10-3	.	TRBD2	TRBJ2-1	CAISESGTSVKQFF	TGTGCCATCAGTGAGTCCGGGACTAGCGTTAAGCAGTTCTTC
TRBV28	.	.	TRBJ2-7	CASRVRDSEISYEQYF	TGTGCCAGCAGGGTAAGGGACTCCGAGATCTCCTACGAGCAGTACTTC
TRBV13	.	TRBD1	TRBJ2-3	CASEGTGYTDTQYF	TGTGCCAGCGAGGGGACAGGGTACACAGATACGCAGTATTTT
TRBV7-2	once	.	TRBJ1-4	CASSSHTRTFF	TGTGCCAGCAGCTCACATACCAGGACGTTTTTT
TRBV6-6	.	TRBD2	TRBJ2-3	CASSYGLAGGTDTQYF	TGTGCCAGCAGTTACGGCCTAGCGGGAGGCACAGATACGCAGTATTTT
TRBV27	.	TRBD2	TRBJ2-4	CASSPIGLAGAKNIQYF	TGTGCCAGCAGTCCAATCGGACTAGCGGGTGCCAAAAACATTCAGTACTTC